This entry lists 5 T cell receptor beta chains sequenced from one sample in a study of beta chain features in type 1 diabetes. Expressed TCRB transcripts were sequenced, since all the RNA that had been isolated was reverse transcribed. Repertoires were generated with immunoSEQ multiplex PCR, while TCRdb's copy carries only in-frame clones and drops some. The sample lists about 350,000 clones, about 19% seen once, with around 0.045% in the top ten. The specimen was naive CD4+ T cells from blood. These receptors originate from a woman younger than 30 in good health.

The chain combines TRBV2 with TRBJ2-3; 9 positions match TRBD2. V lost 6 bases, J lost 4 bases, and 5 bases stayed unmatched. Germline V gene lookup returns CDR1 SNHLY and CDR2 FYNNEI. The CDR3 covers 14 residues. CDR3 nucleotides: TGTGCCAGCAGCGTTAGCGGGAGCGCAGATACGCAGTATTTT. As protein: CASSVSGSADTQYF.

J is TRBJ2-5 and V is TRBV14, with 9 bases fitting TRBD2. V lost 5 bases, J lost 5 bases, and 3 bases stayed unmatched. Germline V gene data show CDR1 as SGHDN and CDR2 as FVKESK. CDR3 size: 13 residues. The CDR3, as DNA: TGTGCCAGCAGCGGGACTAGCAGGGAGACCCAGTACTTC. Amino acids: CASSGTSRETQYF.

This clone showed up just a few times. This chain links TRBV30 with TRBJ2-7; the D gene is possibly TRBD2 (5 bases). CDR3 length: 13 amino acids. Between the trimmed V and J ends, which lost 5 bases and 2 bases, there was a span of 13 bases. The germline CDR1 and CDR2 sequences are GTSNPN and SVGIG (reference sequence). CDR3 DNA sequence: TGTGCCTGGGCCGCGGGCCAGCCCTACGAGCAGTACTTC. Encoded protein: CAWAAGQPYEQYF.

The chain has TRBV7-9 and TRBJ1-2; 11 bases map to TRBD1. Germline-derived CDR1 and CDR2 are SEHNR and FQNEAQ (reference sequence). V shed 1 base, J shed 7 bases, and the junction held 5 bases outside the gene matches. The CDR3 totals 15 residues. CDR3 sequence: CASSLGTGGIGGYTF. The CDR3 bases are TGTGCCAGCAGCTTAGGGACAGGGGGCATAGGTGGCTACACCTTC. The full variable domain, with the rest looked up from reference TRBV7-9 and TRBJ1-2, is DTGVSQNPRHKITKRGQNVTFRCDPISEHNRLYWYRQTLGQGPEFLTYFQNEAQLEKSRLLSDRFSAERPKGSFSTLEIQRTEQGDSAMYLCASSLGTGGIGGYTFGSGTRLTVV.

This clone came up a few times. The chain has TRBV6-1 and TRBJ1-5; the D gene is possibly TRBD1 (6 bases). The CDR3 is made up of 15 amino acids. V dropped 2 bases and J dropped 7 bases, with 15 bases sitting between them. Germline loops: CDR1 MNHNS, CDR2 SASEGT. CDR3 nucleotides: TGTGCCAGCAGTGAAAGCTTAGGGGGTATACAGCCCCAGCATTTT. Protein sequence: CASSESLGGIQPQHF.